These 5 T cell receptor beta chains were all obtained from the same sample, sequenced in a study of blood T cell repertoires in COVID-19. Libraries were prepared by immunoSEQ multiplex PCR; TCRdb keeps only in-frame clonotypes and omits some of them. The sample has about 330,000 clones, around 90% seen once. Sequenced input: peripheral blood. The receptors derive from a young man who had recovered from COVID-19.

This rearrangement joins TRBV25-1 to TRBJ2-3; TRBD2 matches 7 bases. The V segment lost 1 base and the J segment 0 bases; nucleotides outside the gene matches: 4. The germline V gene has CDR1 MGHDK and CDR2 SYGVNS. The CDR3 consists of 16 residues. This CDR3 is CASSESSGASTDTQYF. The DNA for the CDR3 is TGTGCCAGCAGTGAATCGAGCGGGGCTAGCACAGATACGCAGTATTTT.

This chain uses TRBV2 with TRBJ1-1; TRBD1 is a possible D gene (5 bases). Trimming removed 10 bases at V and 5 bases at J, with 11 bases between. The CDR3 is 11 amino acids. Germline V gene lookup returns CDR1 SNHLY and CDR2 FYNNEI. DNA for the CDR3: TGTGCCACCGCGGGGGGGACTGAAGCTTTCTTT. Translation gives CATAGGTEAFF.

CDR3: CASKVAGQGADTQYF. The CDR3 DNA follows: TGTGCCAGCAAAGTTGCGGGACAGGGGGCAGATACGCAGTATTTT. The chain recombines TRBV6-5 with TRBJ2-3, with TRBD1 identical over 11 bases. The CDR3 has 15 amino acids. Germline-derived CDR1 and CDR2 are MNHEY and SVGAGI. V was pared by 7 bases and J by 4 bases, with 7 bases of the junction left unmatched.

The chain combines TRBV6-6 with TRBJ2-1; 14 nucleotides match TRBD2. This CDR3 region has 18 residues. From germline, CDR1 is MNHNY and CDR2 SVGAGI (reference sequence). Trimming took 6 bases from V and 0 from J; bases not matched to a gene: 7. In DNA, the CDR3 is TGTGCCAGCAGCCGAGGACTAGCGGGGGGTCACTCCTACAATGAGCAGTTCTTC. This sequence encodes CASSRGLAGGHSYNEQFF.

This chain connects TRBV20-1 to TRBJ2-7; perhaps TRBD1 as D (6 bases). The germline V gene has CDR1 DFQATT and CDR2 SNEGSKA (reference sequence). This CDR3 has 13 amino acids. V lost 3 bases and J lost 2, with 11 bases in between. The CDR3 region has the DNA TGCAGTGCTAGTCAGGACAGTACCTACGAGCAGTACTTC. Residues: CSASQDSTYEQYF.